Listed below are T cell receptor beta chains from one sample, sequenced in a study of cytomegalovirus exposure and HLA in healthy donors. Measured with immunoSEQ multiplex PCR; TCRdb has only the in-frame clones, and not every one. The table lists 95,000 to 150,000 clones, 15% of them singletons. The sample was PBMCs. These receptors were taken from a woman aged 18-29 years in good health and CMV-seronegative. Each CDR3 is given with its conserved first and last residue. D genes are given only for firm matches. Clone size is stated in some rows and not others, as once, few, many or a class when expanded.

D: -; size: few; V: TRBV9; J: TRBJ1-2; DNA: TGTGCCAGCAGCACTAACGGGGGGAATGGCGGCTACACCTTC; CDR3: CASSTNGGNGGYTF
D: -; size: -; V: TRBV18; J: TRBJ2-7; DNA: TGTGCCAGCTCACGTACCAGTTCACCGCGGGGGCAGTACTTC; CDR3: CASSRTSSPRGQYF
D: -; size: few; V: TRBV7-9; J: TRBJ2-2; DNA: TGTGCCAGCAGCTCCGGAGTCCCGGGGACCGGGGAGCTGTTTTTT; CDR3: CASSSGVPGTGELFF
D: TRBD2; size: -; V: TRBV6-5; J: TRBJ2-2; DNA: TGTGCCAGCAGTTACGGGCGGGGGAATGGCGGGGAGCTGTTTTTT; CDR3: CASSYGRGNGGELFF
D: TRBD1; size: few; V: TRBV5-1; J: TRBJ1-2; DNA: TGCGCCAGCAGCTTGGGCGGGACAGGGCACGGCTACACCTTC; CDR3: CASSLGGTGHGYTF
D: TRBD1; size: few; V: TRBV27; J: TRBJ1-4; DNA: TGTGCCAGCAGTTCCCAACCGACAGGGCGTAATGAAAAGCTGTTTTTT; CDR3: CASSSQPTGRNEKLFF
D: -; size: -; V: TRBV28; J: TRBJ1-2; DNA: TGTGCCAGCAGTCCCGGCGACAGCCTAAACTATGGCTACACCTTC; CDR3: CASSPGDSLNYGYTF
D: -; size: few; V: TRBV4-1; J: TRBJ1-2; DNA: TGCGCCAGCAGCCCCCGGACAGCTGCCCGGGACTATGGCTACACCTTC; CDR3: CASSPRTAARDYGYTF
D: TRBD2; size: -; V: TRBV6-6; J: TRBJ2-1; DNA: TGTGCCAGCAGTTACGATAGCGGGGGCAATAATGAGCAGTTCTTC; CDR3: CASSYDSGGNNEQFF
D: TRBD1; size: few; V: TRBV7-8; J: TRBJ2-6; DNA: TGTGCCAGCAGCGCGGACAGGGACTCTGGGGCCAACGTCCTGACTTTC; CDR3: CASSADRDSGANVLTF
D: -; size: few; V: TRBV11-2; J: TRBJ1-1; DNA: TGTGCCAGCAGCTTAGAGGGGCTAACAGCTTTCTTT; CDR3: CASSLEGLTAFF
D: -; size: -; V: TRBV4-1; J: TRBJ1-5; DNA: TGCGCCAGCAGCGGAGTCAGGGAACAGCCCCAGCATTTT; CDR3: CASSGVREQPQHF
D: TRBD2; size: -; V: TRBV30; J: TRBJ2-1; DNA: TGTGCCTGGAGTCCGGGACTAGCGGACAATGAGCAGTTCTTC; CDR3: CAWSPGLADNEQFF
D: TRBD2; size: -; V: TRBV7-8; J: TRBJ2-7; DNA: TGTGCCAGCAGCTTAGCTCCGGGACTAGCGGGTTCGTACCAATCCTACGAGCAGTACTTC; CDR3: CASSLAPGLAGSYQSYEQYF
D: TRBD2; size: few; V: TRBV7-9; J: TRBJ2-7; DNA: TGTGCCAGCAGCTTAGGAACGGGAGGGACCTACGAGCAGTACTTC; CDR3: CASSLGTGGTYEQYF
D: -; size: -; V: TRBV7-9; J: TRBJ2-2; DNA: TGTGCCAGCAGCGCCCCCAGGGCGAGAGCGAACACCGGGGAGCTGTTTTTT; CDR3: CASSAPRARANTGELFF
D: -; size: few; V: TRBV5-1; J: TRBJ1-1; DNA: TGCGCCAGCAGCCTACCCTCCACATCACGGTCGAGGGCGGACACTGAAGCTTTCTTT; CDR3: CASSLPSTSRSRADTEAFF
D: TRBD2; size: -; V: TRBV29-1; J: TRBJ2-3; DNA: TGCAGCGTTGATAGAGCGGGAGGGGCAGATACGCAGTATTTT; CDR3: CSVDRAGGADTQYF
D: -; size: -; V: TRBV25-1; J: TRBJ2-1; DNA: TGTGCCAGCAGTTTTGGAGGGGGCGAGCAGTTCTTC; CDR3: CASSFGGGEQFF
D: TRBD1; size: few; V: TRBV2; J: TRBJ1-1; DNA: TGTGCCAACCGACAGGGGATCCCTGAAGCTTTCTTT; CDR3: CANRQGIPEAFF
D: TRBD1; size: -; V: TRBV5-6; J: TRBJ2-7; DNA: TGTGCCAGCAGCGGGGACAGGGTGCCCTACGAGCAGTACTTC; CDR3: CASSGDRVPYEQYF
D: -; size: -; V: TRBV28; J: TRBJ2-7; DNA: TGTGCCAGCAGTTCCCCCAAGGTCACGGGGACATCCTACGAGCAGTACTTC; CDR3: CASSSPKVTGTSYEQYF
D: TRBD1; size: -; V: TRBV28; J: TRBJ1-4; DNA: TGTGCCACGGGACAGACCTCAACTAATGAAAAACTGTTTTTT; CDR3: CATGQTSTNEKLFF
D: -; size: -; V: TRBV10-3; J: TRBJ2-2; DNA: TGTGCCATCGGGGTGGACTTAGCGAACACCGGGGAGCTGTTTTTT; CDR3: CAIGVDLANTGELFF
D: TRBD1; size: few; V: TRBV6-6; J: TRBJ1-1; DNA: TGTGCCAGCAGTCGAACCCCGGACAGGGCTCCTGAAGCTTTCTTT; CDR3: CASSRTPDRAPEAFF
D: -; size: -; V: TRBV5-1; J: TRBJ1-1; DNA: TGCGCCAGCAGCTTGAACCCAGGGGTGACTGAAGCTTTCTTT; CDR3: CASSLNPGVTEAFF
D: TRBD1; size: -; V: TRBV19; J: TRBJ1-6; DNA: TGTGCCACCGCCCAATCCGGGACAGGGAATTCACCCCTCCACTTT; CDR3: CATAQSGTGNSPLHF
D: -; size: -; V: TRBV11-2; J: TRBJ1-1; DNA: TGTGCCAGCACGCGGGCCTGGGACACTGAAGCTTTCTTT; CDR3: CASTRAWDTEAFF
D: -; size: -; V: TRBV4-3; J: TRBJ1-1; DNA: TGCGCCAGCAGCCAAGATAAGGGGGAATTGAACACTGAAGCTTTCTTT; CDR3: CASSQDKGELNTEAFF
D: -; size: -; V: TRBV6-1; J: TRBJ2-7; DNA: TGTGCCAGTAGAACAGGGACCCGCGAGCAGTACTTC; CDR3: CASRTGTREQYF
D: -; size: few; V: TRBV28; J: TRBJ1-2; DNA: TGTGCCAGCAGTTCCTCGTCTTACAGGGATTATGGCTACACCTTC; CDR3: CASSSSSYRDYGYTF
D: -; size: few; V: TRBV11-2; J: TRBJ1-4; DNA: TGTGCCAGCAGAACAAACTTGGGGGGAATCGGGGAAAAACTGTTTTTT; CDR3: CASRTNLGGIGEKLFF
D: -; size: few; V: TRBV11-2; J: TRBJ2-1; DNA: TGTGCCAGCAGCTTAGAAATCCCTCCGGGGAGCTCCTACAATGAGCAGTTCTTC; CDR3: CASSLEIPPGSSYNEQFF
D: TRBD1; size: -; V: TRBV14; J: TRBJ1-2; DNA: TGTGCCAGTCATCCGGGACAGGGGGCTTGGTATGGCTACACCTTC; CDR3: CASHPGQGAWYGYTF
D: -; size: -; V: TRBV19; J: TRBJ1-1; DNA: TGTGCCATTTCCCTCGGGGGGGGGAACACTGAAGCTTTCTTT; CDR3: CAISLGGGNTEAFF
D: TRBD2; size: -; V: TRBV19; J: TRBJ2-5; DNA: TGTGCCAGTAGTTTAGCGGGGGGCCACTTACCCCCCCAGTACTTC; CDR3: CASSLAGGHLPPQYF
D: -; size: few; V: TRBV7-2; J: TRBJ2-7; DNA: TGTGCCAGCAGCTTAGTTAGATACGAGCAGTACTTC; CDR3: CASSLVRYEQYF
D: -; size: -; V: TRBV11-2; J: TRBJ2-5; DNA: TGTGCCAGCAGCCCCGCTCCGTGGCGGAAGCGCCCCATTAAGGAGACCCAGTACTTC; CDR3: CASSPAPWRKRPIKETQYF
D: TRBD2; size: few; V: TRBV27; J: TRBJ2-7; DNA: TGTGCCAGCAGTCGCATTCCGGGACTAGCGGTTTACGAGCAGTACTTC; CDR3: CASSRIPGLAVYEQYF
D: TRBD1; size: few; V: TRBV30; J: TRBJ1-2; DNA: TGTGCCTGGAGAAACAGGGGGCGACCGAGTGGCTACACCTTC; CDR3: CAWRNRGRPSGYTF
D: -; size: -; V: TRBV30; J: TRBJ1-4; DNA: TGTGCCTGGAGTGTGCCAGGGCGAAATGAAAAACTGTTTTTT; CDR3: CAWSVPGRNEKLFF
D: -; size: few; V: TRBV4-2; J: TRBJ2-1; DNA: TGTGCCAGCAGCCAAGATCTTTACAATGAGCAGTTCTTC; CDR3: CASSQDLYNEQFF
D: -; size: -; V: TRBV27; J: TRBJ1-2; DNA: TGTGCCAGCAGTTTATCCCGACTGAACTATGGCTACACCTTC; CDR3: CASSLSRLNYGYTF
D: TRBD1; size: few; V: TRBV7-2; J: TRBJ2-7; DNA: TGTGCCAGCAGCACCGGGACAGGTCGTCAGTACTTC; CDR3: CASSTGTGRQYF
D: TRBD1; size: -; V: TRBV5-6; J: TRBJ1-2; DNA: TGTGCCAGCAGCGAGCAGGGGGCTCGGTATGGCTACACCTTC; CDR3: CASSEQGARYGYTF
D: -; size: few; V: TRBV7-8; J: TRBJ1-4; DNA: TGTGCCAGCAGCCTGGACAGTAGGCGGGAAAAACTGTTTTTT; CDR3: CASSLDSRREKLFF
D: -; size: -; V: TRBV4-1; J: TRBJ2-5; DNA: TGCGCCAGCAGCCAAGAAGACGGGCAAGAGACCCAGTACTTC; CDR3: CASSQEDGQETQYF
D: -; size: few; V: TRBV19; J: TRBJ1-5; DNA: TGTGCCGCTTCTTGGGGGGGTCGGGATCAGCCCCAGCATTTT; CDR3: CAASWGGRDQPQHF
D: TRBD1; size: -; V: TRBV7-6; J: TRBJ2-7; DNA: TGTGCCAGCAGCCCGGGGACAGGCATCTACGAGCAGTACTTC; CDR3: CASSPGTGIYEQYF
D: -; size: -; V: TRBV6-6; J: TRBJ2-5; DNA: TGTGCCAGCAGTCACAACAGGGAAGGGGAGACCCAGTACTTC; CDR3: CASSHNREGETQYF
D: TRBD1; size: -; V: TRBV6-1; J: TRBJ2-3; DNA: TGTGCCAGCAGTGAGGGACAGGGGGATGCAGATACGCAGTATTTT; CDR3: CASSEGQGDADTQYF
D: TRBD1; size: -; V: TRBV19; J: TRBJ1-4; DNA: TGTGCCAGTAGTAAACGACAGGGGCCTAATGAAAAACTGTTTTTT; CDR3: CASSKRQGPNEKLFF
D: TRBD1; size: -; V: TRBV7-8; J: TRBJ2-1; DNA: TGTGCCAGCAGCGCGGACAGGGTAGATGGGGCTTACAATGAGCAGTTCTTC; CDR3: CASSADRVDGAYNEQFF
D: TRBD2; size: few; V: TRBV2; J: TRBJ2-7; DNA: TGTGCCAGCAGTGGGGAGGGTAGCTACGAGCAGTACTTC; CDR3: CASSGEGSYEQYF
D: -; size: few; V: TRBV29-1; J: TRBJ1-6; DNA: TGCAGCGCCCGGGAGATCTATAATTCACCCCTCCACTTT; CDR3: CSAREIYNSPLHF